One sample yielded the 29 T cell receptor beta chains listed below, sequenced in a study of T cells in Graves' hyperthyroidism and ophthalmopathy. TCR beta CDR3 regions were amplified from RNA transcripts. An initial round of RT-PCR targeting the TCR CDR3 relied on the HTBI primer set. TCRdb re-called the multiplex PCR reads with MiXCR, one entry per CDR3 protein. The sample comprises 300,000 to 450,000 distinct CDR3 sequences, roughly 13% of which are singletons, and around a tenth rests with the top ten. The material sequenced was blood. Source of these receptors: a woman aged 18-35 years with Graves' hyperthyroidism.

This rearrangement joins TRBV4-2 to TRBJ2-2; D is perhaps TRBD1 or TRBD2 (5 bases each). The CDR3 is 17 amino acids. V lost 1 base to trimming and J lost 2 bases, with 14 bases between them. CDR1 and CDR2 (germline): LGHNA, YNFKEQ. CDR3 protein: CASSQGGPGLNTGELFF. CDR3 bases: TGTGCCAGCAGCCAAGGGGGCCCCGGACTTAACACCGGGGAGCTGTTTTTT.

This clonotype was recorded many times. This rearrangement joins TRBV18 to TRBJ1-2, with unresolved D. Germline CDR1 reads KGHSH; CDR2 reads LQKENI. The CDR3 contains 15 residues. The V end was cut by 3 bases, the J end by 4 bases, with 15 bases between. In DNA form, the CDR3 reads TGTGCCAGCTCACCTCGACAACCCCGTGGCTATGGCTACACCTTC. It specifies CASSPRQPRGYGYTF.

Ten or more counts support this clonotype. The genes are TRBV6-1 and TRBJ1-1, with D possibly being TRBD1 (5 bases). The V gene's germline CDR1 is MNHNS and CDR2 SASEGT. The CDR3 extends over 13 amino acids. V was trimmed by 5 bases and J by 5 bases, leaving 12 bases between them. CDR3 sequence (DNA): TGTGCCAGCAGTACAGAGGGGAGGACTGAAGCTTTCTTT. Residues: CASSTEGRTEAFF.

This clonotype showed up many times. The V call is TRBV5-1, the J call TRBJ2-5; 12 bases are a match to TRBD2. Germline V gene sequence: CDR1 SGHRS, CDR2 YFSETQ. The CDR3 has 15 residues. After removal of 3 bases from V and 1 base from J, the junction contained 1 base not matched to a gene. DNA for the CDR3: TGCGCCAGCAGCTCGACTAGCGGGGGCCAAGAGACCCAGTACTTC. Protein product: CASSSTSGGQETQYF.

This clonotype was counted many times. The J gene is TRBJ1-1, the V gene TRBV12-3 or TRBV12-4; D remains ambiguous. This CDR3 comprises 15 residues. The germline V and J ends were trimmed by 5 bases and 0 bases, with 13 bases remaining between them. The CDR3 here is CASSIRRLMNTEAFF. The CDR3 DNA reads TGTGCCAGCAGTATACGCAGACTTATGAACACTGAAGCTTTCTTT.

Ten or more counts support this clonotype. The chain recombines TRBV4-1 with TRBJ2-7; 8 nucleotides align to TRBD1. The V gene end was trimmed by 1 base and the J gene end by 3 bases; junction bases not matched to a gene: 5. This CDR3 contains 15 residues. CDR1 and CDR2 (germline): MGHRA, YSYEKL. The CDR3 region has the DNA TGCGCCAGCAGCCAAGCCGGGACAGGCTTCTACGAGCAGTACTTC. This sequence encodes CASSQAGTGFYEQYF.

This clonotype came up a few times. The chain links TRBV4-3 to TRBJ2-5, with a tentative D call TRBD2 (6 bases). Germline V lookup: CDR1 LGHNA, CDR2 YSLEER. The V and J ends lost 1 base and 9 bases respectively, with 12 bases between them. The CDR3 extends over 13 amino acids. For the CDR3, the DNA is TGCGCCAGCAGCCAAGTGGAGGGACTGCCCCAGTACTTC. Protein sequence: CASSQVEGLPQYF.

This clonotype has just a few counts. This sequence joins TRBV20-1 and TRBJ1-2; D is possibly TRBD1 (5 bases). Trimming removed 5 bases from V and 3 bases from J, with 19 bases in between. The germline V gene encodes CDR1 DFQATT and CDR2 SNEGSKA (reference sequence). The CDR3 is 15 amino acids. The CDR3 reads CSARPLRGQHYGYTF. DNA for the CDR3: TGCAGTGCTCGCCCCCTTAGGGGTCAACACTATGGCTACACCTTC.

The sample holds many counts of this clonotype. The chain combines TRBV3-1 with TRBJ1-2; 8 bases fit TRBD1. CDR1 is LGHDT, CDR2 YNNKEL, per germline (reference sequence). The CDR3 runs 16 residues. V lost 2 bases and J lost 4; bases outside the gene matches: 9. The CDR3 DNA reads TGTGCCAGCAGCCAATCAAGATCAGGGGGCGCCTATGGCTACACCTTC. It specifies CASSQSRSGGAYGYTF. The full variable domain, in which reference TRBV3-1 and TRBJ1-2 provide the parts outside the CDR3, is DTAVSQTPKYLVTQMGNDKSIKCEQNLGHDTMYWYKQDSKKFLKIMFSYNNKELIINETVPNRFSPKSPDKAHLNLHINSLELGDSAVYFCASSQSRSGGAYGYTFGSGTRLTVV.

This clonotype was counted between two and nine times. The chain is built from TRBV4-2 and TRBJ2-3, with 8 nucleotides matching TRBD1. The CDR3 consists of 17 residues. Germline CDR1 and CDR2: LGHNA and YNFKEQ. After removal of 0 bases from V and 0 bases from J, the junction contained 5 bases not matched to a gene. CDR3 sequence (DNA): TGTGCCAGCAGCCAAGATGGCACAGGGGGTAGCACAGATACGCAGTATTTT. Encoded protein: CASSQDGTGGSTDTQYF.

This clonotype was seen a few times. V gene TRBV19 combines with J gene TRBJ1-6; TRBD1 matches at 9 bases. The CDR3 loop spans 14 amino acids. Trimming at V came to 4 bases and at J to 8 bases, leaving 3 bases not matched to a gene. CDR1 is LNHDA and CDR2 is SQIVND in the germline V gene (reference sequence). The CDR3 DNA follows: TGTGCCAGTAGTACGACAGGGGGTGATTCACCCCTCCACTTT. Protein product: CASSTTGGDSPLHF.

This sequence joins TRBV5-6 and TRBJ1-2; TRBD1 matches at 7 bases. V was clipped by 4 bases and J by 8 bases; unmatched bases: 11. The germline gives CDR1 SGHDT, CDR2 YYEEEE. The CDR3 totals 14 residues. CDR3 loop: CASSTTKGAGGYTF. CDR3 nucleotide sequence: TGTGCCAGCAGCACCACTAAGGGGGCGGGAGGCTACACCTTC.

The V and J genes are TRBV20-1 and TRBJ2-3; D uncertain. V lost 5 bases to trimming and J lost 4 bases, with 13 bases between them. The CDR3 sequence is 13 residues long. CDR1 and CDR2 from the germline V gene are DFQATT and SNEGSKA (reference sequence). The CDR3 loop reads CSAPRLQADTQYF. The CDR3 nucleotides are TGCAGTGCTCCCCGACTCCAGGCAGATACGCAGTATTTT.

There are a few counts of this clonotype. V and J are TRBV4-1 and TRBJ2-7; D is ambiguous. Germline CDR1 reads MGHRA; CDR2 reads YSYEKL. This CDR3 comprises 16 residues. V was trimmed by 4 bases and J by 7 bases, leaving 23 bases between them. CDR3 sequence: CASSLAPGVKPGEQYF. In DNA, the CDR3 is TGCGCCAGCAGCCTCGCCCCCGGAGTCAAGCCGGGTGAGCAGTACTTC.

This chain links TRBV9 with TRBJ2-4, with a weak D call TRBD1 (6 bases). The CDR3 spans 18 residues. Trimming cost V 1 base and J 0 bases, with 17 bases left between them. Per the germline V gene, CDR1 is SGDLS and CDR2 is YYNGEE. The CDR3 region has the DNA TGTGCCAGCAGCGTACTTGCAGAGGGGGACCTAGCCAAAAACATTCAGTACTTC. This gives the protein CASSVLAEGDLAKNIQYF.

This clonotype was observed a few times. The rearrangement links TRBV20-1 to TRBJ2-3, with D possibly TRBD2 on 5 matching bases. Germline loops: CDR1 DFQATT, CDR2 SNEGSKA (reference sequence). This CDR3 comprises 11 residues. CDR3 amino acids: CGSGGTDTQYF. CDR3 DNA sequence: TGCGGGTCCGGGGGCACAGATACGCAGTATTTT.

This clonotype was observed many times. The V call is TRBV18, the J call TRBJ1-4, with D unresolved. Trimming pared 2 bases from V and 4 bases from J, leaving 8 bases between. This CDR3 has 14 amino acids. Germline-derived CDR1 and CDR2 are KGHSH and LQKENI. The CDR3 region is CASSPRPDNEKLFF. The CDR3 nucleotides read TGTGCCAGCTCACCAAGACCAGATAATGAAAAACTGTTTTTT.

This clonotype was found many times. J is TRBJ2-1 and V is TRBV11-2; D remains unclear. Trimming pared 2 bases from V and 10 bases from J, leaving 9 bases between. CDR1 is SGHAT and CDR2 is FQNNGV in the germline V gene. The CDR3 length is 12 residues. DNA of the CDR3: TGTGCCAGCAGCTTAAGGCCTACAGAGCAGTTCTTC. Protein: CASSLRPTEQFF.

About this clonotype: The junction does not match germline at one end; this may be a read error. The rearrangement uses TRBV18 and TRBJ1-4; D not resolved. The CDR3 is 15 residues long. Germline values: CDR1 KGHSH, CDR2 LQKENI. In DNA, the CDR3 is TGTGCCAGCTCAGCACCGGACGGACTGAATGAAAAACTGTTTTTT. Its translation: CASSAPDGLNEKLFF.

With regard to this clonotype: This may come from a read error, since a much larger clone is one base off. As the CDR3 is not closed by the conserved phenylalanine or tryptophan, this likely results from a read error. This chain joins TRBV7-2 and TRBJ2-2; D is tentatively TRBD1 or TRBD2 (5 bases each). The germline V gene has CDR1 SGHTA and CDR2 FQGNSA. The CDR3 length is 15 residues. The V end was cut by 8 bases, the J end by 5 bases, with 18 bases between. CDR3 in amino acids: CASRAPEGLTGELFS. CDR3 sequence (DNA): TGTGCCAGCCGGGCACCTGAGGGGCTGACCGGGGAGCTGTTTTCT.

This clonotype was observed many times. The CDR3 nucleotides are TGCAGTGCGAATTCCGCCAATACGCAGTATTTT. This translates into CSANSANTQYF. The chain employs TRBV20-1 and TRBJ2-3; unclear D gene. Trimming pared 6 bases from V and 7 bases from J, leaving 11 bases between. This CDR3 comprises 11 residues. Per germline, CDR1 DFQATT and CDR2 SNEGSKA (reference sequence).

This clonotype was counted ten times or more. This chain links TRBV13 with TRBJ2-4; the D call may be TRBD1 or TRBD2 (5 bases each). Germline CDR1 and CDR2: PRHDT and FYEKMQ (reference sequence). CDR3 length: 15 residues. V shed 8 bases and J shed 0 bases, with 14 bases lying between them. The DNA of the CDR3 is TGTGCCAGCCGGGCCACAGGACTAGCCAAAAACATTCAGTACTTC. Residues: CASRATGLAKNIQYF.

This clonotype was observed many times. CDR3 sequence: CASSKESGANVLTF. The CDR3 bases are TGTGCCAGTAGTAAAGAGTCTGGGGCCAACGTCCTGACTTTC. The chain links TRBV19 to TRBJ2-6; D is unresolved. The V gene's germline CDR1 is LNHDA and CDR2 SQIVND (reference sequence). Trimming pared 4 bases from V and 1 base from J, leaving 5 bases between. CDR3 length: 14 residues.

The sample holds many counts of this clonotype. The rearrangement uses TRBV27 and TRBJ2-7, with unresolved D. The V end was cut by 3 bases, the J end by 7 bases, with 13 bases between. Germline V lookup: CDR1 MNHEY, CDR2 SMNVEV (reference sequence). This CDR3 is built from 13 residues. DNA for the CDR3: TGTGCCAGCAGTTTGATGGCGAAGAGGGAGCAGTACTTC. Encoded protein: CASSLMAKREQYF.

This clonotype was found a few times. The chain employs TRBV7-3 and TRBJ2-1, with TRBD2 identical over 13 bases. The germline CDR1 and CDR2 sequences are SGHTA and FQGTGA. V lost 2 bases, J lost 8 bases, and 9 bases stayed unmatched. The CDR3 consists of 17 residues. In nucleotides, the CDR3 is TGTGCCAGCAGCTTATTCACCGGGACTAGCGGGATATATGAGCAGTTCTTC. It translates to CASSLFTGTSGIYEQFF.

In its sample, this clonotype was seen many times. The rearrangement uses TRBV20-1 and TRBJ2-7, with 9 bases matching TRBD2. Germline V gene lookup returns CDR1 DFQATT and CDR2 SNEGSKA (reference sequence). The V gene end was trimmed by 5 bases and the J gene end by 1 base; junction bases not matched to a gene: 6. This CDR3 region has 14 residues. For the CDR3, the DNA is TGCAGTGCTCCTATTAGCGGGGGTTCCTACGAGCAGTACTTC. Its protein is CSAPISGGSYEQYF.

V is TRBV20-1 and J is TRBJ2-7; 10 bases map to TRBD2. J gave up 3 bases and V 7 bases, and 12 bases lay outside the gene matches. CDR3 length: 15 amino acids. From germline, CDR1 is DFQATT and CDR2 SNEGSKA (reference sequence). CDR3 bases: TGCAGTGTACAAAACGGGCCTAGCGGGAGCTACGAGCAGTACTTC. Its protein product is CSVQNGPSGSYEQYF.

This clonotype was seen repeatedly, ten times or more. This rearrangement joins TRBV7-2 to TRBJ1-5; perhaps TRBD1 as D (6 bases). CDR1 and CDR2 from the germline V gene are SGHTA and FQGNSA. The V gene lost 1 base and the J gene lost 4 bases, with 14 bases spanning the gap. The CDR3 consists of 16 residues. The DNA of the CDR3 is TGTGCCAGCAGCTTAGTGTTTGGGGGCCTAAATCAGCCCCAGCATTTT. Residues: CASSLVFGGLNQPQHF.

The chain couples TRBV20-1 to TRBJ1-1, with D perhaps matching TRBD1 (5 bases). V was trimmed by 6 bases and J by 8 bases, leaving 10 bases between them. Germline V gives CDR1 DFQATT, CDR2 SNEGSKA (reference sequence). The CDR3 is 10 amino acids. Here the CDR3 reads CSAGEIEAFF. The CDR3 DNA is TGCAGTGCAGGGGAAATAGAAGCTTTCTTT.